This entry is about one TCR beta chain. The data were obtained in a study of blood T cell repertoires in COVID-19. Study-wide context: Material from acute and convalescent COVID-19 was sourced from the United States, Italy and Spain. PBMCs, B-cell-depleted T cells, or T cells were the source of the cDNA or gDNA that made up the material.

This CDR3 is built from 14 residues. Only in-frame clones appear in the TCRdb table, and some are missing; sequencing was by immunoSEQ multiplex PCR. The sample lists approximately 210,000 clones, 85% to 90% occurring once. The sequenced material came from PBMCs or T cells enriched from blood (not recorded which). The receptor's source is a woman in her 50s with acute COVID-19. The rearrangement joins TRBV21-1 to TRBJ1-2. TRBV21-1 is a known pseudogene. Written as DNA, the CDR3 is TGTGCCAGCAGCAAAGAGAGGGTTTTGAATGGCTACACCTTC. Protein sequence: CASSKERVLNGYTF.